This T cell receptor (beta chain) was captured by sequencing in a study of T-cell memory formation after mild COVID-19. Study overall: Largely donor-specific sequence clusters came from two donors. Findings and caveats of the study: The CD4+ clones that contracted clustered mainly within CM and EM, and the CD8+ clones concentrated in EMRA. Later expanders leaned CD4+, whereas day 15 to 85 contracting clones were balanced CD4/CD8. Memory from before infection featured some responding clones, which suggests cross-reactive memory joined.

TCRdb re-derived calls from the 5' RACE reads in MiXCR, one entry per CDR3 protein. The sample records about 320,000 distinct CDR3 sequences, around 15% being singletons. This clonotype was seen many times. The antigen is not known. The sample consisted of PBMCs or a T cell subset sorted from them (not recorded which). This receptor was identified in a man younger than 30 who had mild COVID-19 (a few samples of this study predate the infection). Cell type and time point are not known.

The CDR3 sequence is CSASPALAGGMEQFF. CDR3 nucleotides: TGCAGTGCTAGCCCTGCGCTAGCGGGGGGGATGGAGCAGTTCTTC. This sequence joins TRBV20-1 and TRBJ2-1; the match to TRBD2 covers 12 bases. CDR3 length equals 15 residues. The germline CDR1 and CDR2 sequences are DFQATT and SNEGSKA (reference sequence). J was trimmed by 10 bases and V by 3 bases; bases with no gene match: 10.